This note documents a single T cell receptor beta chain sequence. Germline trimming cut 4 bases from V and 0 bases from J; bases unmatched to any gene: 4. This CDR3 region has 17 residues. Per germline, CDR1 SGHRS and CDR2 YFSETQ. PCR primers comprised 60 Vbeta and 13 Jbeta primers. Some clones are missing from TCRdb's copy, which holds only in-frame ones; the method was immunoSEQ multiplex PCR. The sample comprises some 190,000 clones, 75% to 85% of which are singletons, and about 2.5% rests with the top ten. The sample belongs to a study of cytomegalovirus exposure and HLA in healthy donors. The origin of this receptor is a woman younger than 45 in good health and CMV-seropositive. The specimen was PBMCs. V usage is TRBV5-1 and J usage is TRBJ2-6; 10 positions match TRBD1. For the CDR3, the DNA is TGCGCCAGCAGCGGGGGACAGGGGTTCTCTGGGGCCAACGTCCTGACTTTC. Translated: CASSGGQGFSGANVLTF.